These 25 T cell receptor beta chains were sequenced from one sample in a study of cytomegalovirus exposure and HLA in healthy donors (dated by TCRdb to about 2017). The library came from the immunoSEQ multiplex PCR assay. A mixture of 60 forward primers for TCR Vbeta segments and 13 reverse primers for TCR Jbeta segments was used in the multiplex PCR. TCRdb took this table from immuneACCESS and kept in-frame rearrangements with V and J called. Such tables lack part of the clones; where checked against another copy, unresolved V genes explain under half of the gap, and the rest is unexplained. Recorded for this sample are roughly 180,000 clones; 60% to 80% of them occurred a single time. The ten largest clones capture under 15% of the sample. The sequenced material came from PBMCs. These TCRs come from a woman in her 50s in good health and CMV-seropositive.

The chain couples TRBV10-3 to TRBJ1-6; no clear D. CDR3 length equals 15 residues. V lost 4 bases and J 7 bases, leaving 14 bases between the germline ends. Per the germline V gene, CDR1 is ENHRY and CDR2 is SYGVKD. CDR3 amino acids: CAISGGRGRNSPLHF. CDR3 DNA: TGTGCCATCAGTGGAGGACGCGGGCGAAATTCACCCCTCCACTTT.

The chain combines TRBV2 with TRBJ1-5; 7 bases align to TRBD1. This CDR3 spans 16 amino acids. Germline lookup yields CDR1 SNHLY and CDR2 FYNNEI. V was pared by 0 bases and J by 3 bases, with 5 bases of the junction left unmatched. The CDR3 loop reads CASSEALGQLNQPQHF. The CDR3 DNA follows: TGTGCCAGCAGTGAAGCGCTGGGACAGCTCAATCAGCCCCAGCATTTT.

The rearrangement joins TRBV10-3 to TRBJ2-2, with D possibly being TRBD1 (5 bases). The length of the CDR3 is 15 residues. Germline V gene sequence: CDR1 ENHRY, CDR2 SYGVKD. The ends were cut back, 8 bases at V and 3 bases at J, with 16 bases in the middle. The CDR3 loop is CAIRRQPSDTGELFF. The CDR3, as DNA: TGTGCCATCCGAAGACAGCCGTCGGACACCGGGGAGCTGTTTTTT.

The rearrangement uses TRBV9 and TRBJ1-2; 8 nucleotides agree with TRBD1. The CDR3 has 12 residues. The V segment lost 4 bases and the J segment 7 bases; nucleotides outside the gene matches: 3. Germline lookup yields CDR1 SGDLS and CDR2 YYNGEE. The CDR3 here is CASSLQGGGYTF. The CDR3 nucleotides are TGTGCCAGCAGCTTACAGGGGGGTGGCTACACCTTC.

The rearrangement uses TRBV2 and TRBJ1-5; no definite D call. This CDR3 has 14 residues. Germline V CDR1 and CDR2: SNHLY, FYNNEI. Trimming removed 1 base at V and 4 bases at J, with 8 bases between. The CDR3 coding sequence is TGTGCCAGCAGTGAAGAGGGAGGAAATCAGCCCCAGCATTTT. It specifies CASSEEGGNQPQHF.

V gene TRBV5-8 combines with J gene TRBJ2-5; 10 nucleotides match TRBD2. The germline V gene has CDR1 SGHTS and CDR2 YDEGEE. This CDR3 is built from 16 residues. The ends lost 4 bases at V and 2 bases at J; junction bases unmatched: 8. CDR3 sequence (DNA): TGTGCCAGCAGCCACGGGGTAGCGGGGGGACAAGAGACCCAGTACTTC. It encodes CASSHGVAGGQETQYF.

The CDR3, as DNA: TGCGCCAGCAGCTTGGATCCAGGGGGGAGTGAAGAGACCCAGTACTTC. This encodes CASSLDPGGSEETQYF. This chain links TRBV5-1 with TRBJ2-5; tentative D call: TRBD1 (7 bases). This CDR3 spans 16 amino acids. V gave up 0 bases and J gave up 3 bases, with 15 bases separating them. Germline V lookup: CDR1 SGHRS, CDR2 YFSETQ.

The J gene is TRBJ2-7, the V gene TRBV4-1; 8 nucleotides align to TRBD1. CDR1 is MGHRA, CDR2 YSYEKL, per germline. The CDR3 runs 19 residues. V shed 1 base and J 3 bases; nucleotides not matched to a gene: 17. Here the CDR3 reads CASSQGRWHLGQEYYEQYF. CDR3 coding DNA: TGCGCCAGCAGCCAAGGGCGTTGGCATCTGGGACAGGAATACTACGAGCAGTACTTC.

This clone appeared a few times. The V gene is TRBV7-6, the J gene TRBJ2-7, with TRBD1 as a possible D gene (6 bases). V lost 5 bases, J lost 6 bases, and 17 bases lay in between. CDR3 length equals 14 residues. Per the germline V gene, CDR1 is SGHVS and CDR2 is FNYEAQ. CDR3 DNA: TGTGCCAGCAGCCAGGGACATCAGACAGGCGAGCAGTACTTC. It is translated as CASSQGHQTGEQYF.

The rearrangement uses TRBV6-5 and TRBJ1-6; D remains ambiguous. The V gene lost 4 bases and the J gene lost 8 bases, with 12 bases spanning the gap. The CDR3 covers 14 residues. Per the germline V gene, CDR1 is MNHEY and CDR2 is SVGAGI. The CDR3 DNA follows: TGTGCCAGCAGTTCCACTTGGGCTGATTCACCCCTCCACTTT. Its translation: CASSSTWADSPLHF.

This CDR3 reads CASSRIGNTGELFF. CDR3 in DNA: TGCGCCAGCAGCCGTATCGGGAACACCGGGGAGCTGTTTTTT. The J gene is TRBJ2-2, the V gene TRBV5-1; D is unclear. Trimming took off 4 bases at V and 1 base at J, with 8 bases between the two ends. This CDR3 is built from 14 residues. Germline V lookup: CDR1 SGHRS, CDR2 YFSETQ.

This CDR3 is CASSQPRTANYGYTF. CDR3 in DNA: TGCGCCAGCAGCCAACCCCGGACAGCTAACTATGGCTACACCTTC. J is TRBJ1-2 and V is TRBV4-1, with D tentatively TRBD1 (6 bases). Germline CDR1 and CDR2: MGHRA and YSYEKL. The CDR3 runs to 15 residues. Trimming took off 2 bases at V and 0 bases at J, with 10 bases between the two ends.

The genes are TRBV19 and TRBJ2-7; the D gene is possibly TRBD2 (6 bases). Looked up from germline, CDR1 is LNHDA and CDR2 is SQIVND (reference sequence). V lost 4 bases and J lost 1, with 8 bases in between. This CDR3 has 13 amino acids. The CDR3 sequence is CASSSGESYEQYF. The CDR3 nucleotides read TGTGCCAGTAGTAGCGGGGAATCCTACGAGCAGTACTTC.

The rearrangement joins TRBV19 to TRBJ1-1, with 7 bases matching TRBD1. The CDR3 is made up of 15 amino acids. V gave up 4 bases and J gave up 7 bases; unmatched junction bases: 12. The V gene's germline CDR1 is LNHDA and CDR2 SQIVND (reference sequence). In nucleotides, the CDR3 is TGTGCCAGTAGTACCGACAGGGAGTGGGCCAGTGAAGCTTTCTTT. Translating gives CASSTDREWASEAFF.

This clone has just a few counts. The genes are TRBV6-1 and TRBJ2-3, with 11 bases lining up with TRBD1. This CDR3 contains 16 residues. Germline V gives CDR1 MNHNS, CDR2 SASEGT. V was clipped by 1 base and J by 4 bases; unmatched bases: 4. The CDR3 spells CASSEGTGGGADTQYF. CDR3 nucleotides: TGTGCCAGCAGTGAAGGGACAGGGGGCGGGGCAGATACGCAGTATTTT.

This clone was observed a handful of times. CDR3 region: CASSTRGQAPYEQYF. Written as DNA, the CDR3 is TGTGCCAGCAGCACACGGGGACAGGCTCCTTACGAGCAGTACTTC. V gene TRBV13 combines with J gene TRBJ2-7, with 8 nucleotides matching TRBD1. The CDR3 consists of 15 residues. V lost 5 bases and J lost 4; bases outside the gene matches: 10. CDR1 is PRHDT, CDR2 FYEKMQ, per germline (reference sequence).

The sample holds one count of this clone. The chain employs TRBV6-1 and TRBJ1-3; tentatively, D is TRBD1 (5 bases). V was trimmed by 7 bases and J by 8 bases, leaving 18 bases between them. CDR1 is MNHNS, CDR2 SASEGT, per germline. CDR3 size: 14 residues. The CDR3 protein is CASIFRARADTIYF. CDR3 DNA: TGTGCCAGCATCTTCCGCGCCAGGGCGGACACCATATATTTT.

The V call is TRBV6-1, the J call TRBJ2-7, with 10 bases identical to TRBD1. The CDR3 is made up of 14 amino acids. Germline trimming cut 6 bases from V and 2 bases from J; bases unmatched to any gene: 4. Germline assignment: CDR1 MNHNS and CDR2 SASEGT. The CDR3 protein is CASRSGTGAYEQYF. DNA of the CDR3: TGTGCCAGCAGATCCGGGACAGGGGCCTACGAGCAGTACTTC.

This sequence joins TRBV13 and TRBJ2-1; possible D gene TRBD2, 7 bases. Germline CDR1 and CDR2: PRHDT and FYEKMQ (reference sequence). V was cut by 0 bases and J by 9 bases, with 15 bases left in between. CDR3 length equals 15 residues. The CDR3 loop is CASSLGGRGGSEQFF. The CDR3, as DNA: TGTGCCAGCAGCTTAGGAGGCAGGGGAGGGAGTGAGCAGTTCTTC.

This clone was seen a handful of times. V gene TRBV7-6 combines with J gene TRBJ2-5, with a tentative D call TRBD1 (5 bases). V was trimmed by 5 bases and J by 5 bases, leaving 12 bases between them. The CDR3 has 13 residues. CDR1 SGHVS and CDR2 FNYEAQ come from the germline V gene. The CDR3 DNA is TGTGCCAGCAGCCCCGTGGGGCGGGAGACCCAGTACTTC. Amino acids: CASSPVGRETQYF.

The chain uses TRBV20-1 and TRBJ1-2; D possibly corresponds to TRBD1 (5 bases). This CDR3 contains 11 residues. The germline CDR1 and CDR2 sequences are DFQATT and SNEGSKA (reference sequence). Trimming took 5 bases from V and 7 from J, leaving 11 bases between them. The CDR3 nucleotides are TGCAGTGCTCCCCAGGGTGGTGGCTACACCTTC. As protein: CSAPQGGGYTF.

This sequence joins TRBV9 and TRBJ1-1, with D uncertain. The germline V and J ends were trimmed by 0 bases and 8 bases, with 8 bases remaining between them. The V gene's germline CDR1 is SGDLS and CDR2 YYNGEE. The length of the CDR3 is 12 residues. The CDR3 loop reads CASSVDGDEAFF. In nucleotides, the CDR3 is TGTGCCAGCAGCGTAGATGGAGACGAAGCTTTCTTT.

This chain links TRBV27 with TRBJ2-1, with no clear D. V lost 1 base to trimming and J lost 10 bases, with 11 bases between them. This CDR3 is 13 amino acids long. From germline, CDR1 is MNHEY and CDR2 SMNVEV (reference sequence). CDR3 coding DNA: TGTGCCAGCAGTTTATTAAGCCCGAGGGAGCAGTTCTTC. Protein product: CASSLLSPREQFF.

The J gene is TRBJ1-1, the V gene TRBV28; TRBD1 is a possible D gene (6 bases). Germline CDR1 is MDHEN and CDR2 is SYDVKM. The CDR3 has 15 amino acids. V lost 5 bases to trimming and J lost 0 bases, with 13 bases between them. CDR3 residues: CASSTRTVLNTEAFF. The CDR3 DNA is TGTGCCAGCAGTACCCGGACAGTCCTGAACACTGAAGCTTTCTTT.

The rearrangement joins TRBV14 to TRBJ2-3; 8 nucleotides line up with TRBD1. CDR3 length: 16 residues. With V trimmed by 2 bases and J by 6 bases, 10 bases remained unmatched. Germline lookup yields CDR1 SGHDN and CDR2 FVKESK. The DNA for the CDR3 is TGTGCCAGCAGCCAAAGATTGACAGGGGTACTCGATACGCAGTATTTT. This sequence encodes CASSQRLTGVLDTQYF.